This T cell receptor (beta chain) was captured in a study of radiotherapy plus CTLA-4 blockade in lung cancer. Study-wide context: Objective responses were recorded in 15% to 20% of patients, with disease control recorded in less than 40%. Findings of the study overall: Radiotherapy was combined with ipilimumab, and tumor-derived TCR clones then expanded in blood. Early shifts in blood T cell clones, with interferon-beta, reportedly predicted response best.

In the case of this clone: Its antigen is not identified.

The length of the CDR3 is 14 residues. The germline V gene encodes CDR1 MNHEY and CDR2 SMNVEV (reference sequence). The V end was cut by 6 bases, the J end by 5 bases, with 16 bases between. The repertoire was sequenced with immunoSEQ multiplex PCR; TCRdb's copy has only in-frame clones and lacks some. The sample has some 64,000 clones, about 72% seen once. CTLA-4 blockade using ipilimumab, together with focal radiation, was received by patients with chemo-refractory metastatic non-small-cell lung cancer. The specimen was peripheral blood, collected from a patient treated with radiotherapy plus ipilimumab. The source of this sequence is a human donor with non-small cell lung cancer who had a complete response to radiotherapy plus ipilimumab. The chain is built from TRBV27 and TRBJ2-5, with D possibly being TRBD1 or TRBD2 (5 bases each). The CDR3 is CASSAGASPETQYF. DNA for the CDR3: TGTGCCAGCAGCGCCGGGGCGAGCCCGGAGACCCAGTACTTC.